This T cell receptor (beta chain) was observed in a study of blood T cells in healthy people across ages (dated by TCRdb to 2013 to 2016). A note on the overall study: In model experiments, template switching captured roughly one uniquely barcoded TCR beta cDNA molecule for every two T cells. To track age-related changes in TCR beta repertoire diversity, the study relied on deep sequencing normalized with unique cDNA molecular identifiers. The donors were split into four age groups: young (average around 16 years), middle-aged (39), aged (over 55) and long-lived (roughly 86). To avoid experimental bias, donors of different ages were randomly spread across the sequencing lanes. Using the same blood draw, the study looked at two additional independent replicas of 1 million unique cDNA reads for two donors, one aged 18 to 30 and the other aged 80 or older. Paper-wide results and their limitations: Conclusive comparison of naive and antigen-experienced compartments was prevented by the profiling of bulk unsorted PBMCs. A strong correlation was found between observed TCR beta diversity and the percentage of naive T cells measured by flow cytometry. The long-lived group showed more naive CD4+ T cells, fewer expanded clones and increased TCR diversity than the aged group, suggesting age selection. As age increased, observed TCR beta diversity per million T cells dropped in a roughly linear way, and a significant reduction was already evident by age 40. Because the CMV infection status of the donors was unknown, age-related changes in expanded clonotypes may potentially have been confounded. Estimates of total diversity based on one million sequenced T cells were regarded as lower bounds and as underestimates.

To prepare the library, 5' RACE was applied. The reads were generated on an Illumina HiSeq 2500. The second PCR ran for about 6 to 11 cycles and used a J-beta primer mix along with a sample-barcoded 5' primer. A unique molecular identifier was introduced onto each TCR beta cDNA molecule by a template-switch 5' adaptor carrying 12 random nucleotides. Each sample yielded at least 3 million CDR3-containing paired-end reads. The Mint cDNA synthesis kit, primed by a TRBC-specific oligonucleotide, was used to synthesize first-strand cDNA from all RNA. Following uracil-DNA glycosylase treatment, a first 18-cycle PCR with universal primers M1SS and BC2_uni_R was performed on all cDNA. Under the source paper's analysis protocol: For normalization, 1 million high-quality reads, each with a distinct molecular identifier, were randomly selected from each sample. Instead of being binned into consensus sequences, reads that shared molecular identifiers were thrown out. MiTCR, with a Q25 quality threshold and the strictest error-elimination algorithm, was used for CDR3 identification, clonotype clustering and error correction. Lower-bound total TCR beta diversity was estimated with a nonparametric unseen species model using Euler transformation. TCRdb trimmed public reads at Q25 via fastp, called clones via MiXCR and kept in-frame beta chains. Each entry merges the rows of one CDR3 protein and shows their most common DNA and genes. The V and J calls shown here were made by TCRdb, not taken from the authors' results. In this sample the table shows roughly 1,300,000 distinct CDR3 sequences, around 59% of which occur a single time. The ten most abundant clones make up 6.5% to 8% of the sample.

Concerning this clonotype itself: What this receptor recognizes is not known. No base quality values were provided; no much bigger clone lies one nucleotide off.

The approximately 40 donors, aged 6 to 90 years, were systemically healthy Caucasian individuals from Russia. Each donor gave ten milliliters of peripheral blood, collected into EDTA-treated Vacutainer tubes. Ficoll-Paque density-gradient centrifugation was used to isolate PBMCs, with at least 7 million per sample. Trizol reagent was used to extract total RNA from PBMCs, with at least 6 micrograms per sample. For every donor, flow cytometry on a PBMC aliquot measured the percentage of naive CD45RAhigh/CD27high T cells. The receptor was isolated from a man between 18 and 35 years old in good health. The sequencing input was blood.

The DNA sequence reads TGTGCCAGCAGTTTACTACCGGGGCCCACCTTAGCTTTCTTT. Its coded protein is CASSLLPGPTLAFF. This chain is built from TRBV27 and TRBJ1-1, with TRBD1 tentatively as D gene (5 bases match). The CDR3 holds 14 amino acids from the cysteine to the phenylalanine. CDR3 DNA only is kept here, 42 bases in frame from base 1. Taken from the germline V gene (reference sequence), the CDR1 and CDR2 loops are MNHEY and SMNVEV. Trimming at the junction amounts to 2 bases on V and 10 bases on J, and the germline ends lie 17 bases apart.